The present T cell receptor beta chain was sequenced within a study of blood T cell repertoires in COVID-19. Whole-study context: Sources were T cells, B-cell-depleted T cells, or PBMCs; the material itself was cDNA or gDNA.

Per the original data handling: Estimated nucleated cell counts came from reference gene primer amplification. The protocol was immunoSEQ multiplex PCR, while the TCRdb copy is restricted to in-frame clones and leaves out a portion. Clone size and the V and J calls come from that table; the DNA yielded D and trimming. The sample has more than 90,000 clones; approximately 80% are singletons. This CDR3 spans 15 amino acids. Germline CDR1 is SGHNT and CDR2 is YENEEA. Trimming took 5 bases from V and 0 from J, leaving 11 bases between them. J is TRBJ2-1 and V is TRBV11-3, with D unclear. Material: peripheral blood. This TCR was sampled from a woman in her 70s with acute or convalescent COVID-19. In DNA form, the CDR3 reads TGTGCCAGCAGCCCCCCCGGGTTCTCCTACAATGAGCAGTTCTTC. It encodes CASSPPGFSYNEQFF.